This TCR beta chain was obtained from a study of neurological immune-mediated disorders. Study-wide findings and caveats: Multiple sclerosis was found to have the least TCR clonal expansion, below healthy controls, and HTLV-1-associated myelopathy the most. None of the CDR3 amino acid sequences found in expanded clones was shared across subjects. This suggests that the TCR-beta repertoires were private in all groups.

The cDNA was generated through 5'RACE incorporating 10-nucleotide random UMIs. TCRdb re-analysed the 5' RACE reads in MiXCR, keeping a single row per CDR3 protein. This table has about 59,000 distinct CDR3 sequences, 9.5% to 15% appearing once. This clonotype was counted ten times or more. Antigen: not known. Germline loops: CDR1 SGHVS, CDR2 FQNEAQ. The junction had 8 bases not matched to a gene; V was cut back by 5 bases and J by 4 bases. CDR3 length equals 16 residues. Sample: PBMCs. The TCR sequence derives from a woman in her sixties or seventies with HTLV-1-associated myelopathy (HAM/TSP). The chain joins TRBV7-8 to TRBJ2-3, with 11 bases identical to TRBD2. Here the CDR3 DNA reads TGTGCCAGCAGCGTCGGTCTACTAGCGGGAGCAGATACGCAGTATTTT. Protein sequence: CASSVGLLAGADTQYF. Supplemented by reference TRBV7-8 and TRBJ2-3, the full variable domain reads GAGVSQSPRYKVAKRGQDVALRCDPISGHVSLFWYQQALGQGPEFLTYFQNEAQLDKSGLPSDRFFAERPEGSVSTLKIQRTQQEDSAVYLCASSVGLLAGADTQYFGPGTRLTVL.